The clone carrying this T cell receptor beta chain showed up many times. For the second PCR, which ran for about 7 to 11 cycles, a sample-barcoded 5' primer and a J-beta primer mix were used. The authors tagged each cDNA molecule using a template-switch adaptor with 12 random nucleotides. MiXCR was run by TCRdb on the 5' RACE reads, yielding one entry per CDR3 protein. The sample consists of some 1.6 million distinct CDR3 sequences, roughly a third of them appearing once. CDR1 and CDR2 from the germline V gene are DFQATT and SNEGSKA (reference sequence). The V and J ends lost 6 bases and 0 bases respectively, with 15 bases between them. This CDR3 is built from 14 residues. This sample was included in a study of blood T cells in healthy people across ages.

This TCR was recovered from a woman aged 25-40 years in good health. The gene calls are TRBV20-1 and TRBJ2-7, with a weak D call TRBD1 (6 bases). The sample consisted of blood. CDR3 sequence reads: CSATGTLLSYEQYF. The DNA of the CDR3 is TGCAGTGCCACCGGGACACTCCTCTCCTACGAGCAGTACTTC.